Here is one TCR beta chain with its context. What it recognizes is unknown. V lost 3 bases and J lost 4, with 9 bases in between. The CDR3 is made up of 14 amino acids. Germline V CDR1 and CDR2: KGHSH, LQKENI. The data derive from a study of Ad26.COV2.S vaccination and SARS-CoV-2 variants. General study results and limits: Analytic work on TCR breadth and depth might have understated the full extent of total T cell responses. Recipients of vaccine and of placebo showed similar breadth of their non-spike TCR repertoires.

The table came from immunoSEQ multiplex PCR; TCRdb's copy has only in-frame clones and leaves some out. This table has about 350,000 clones, 92% appearing once. The clonotype originates from a human donor who had recovered from COVID-19. The V call is TRBV18, the J call TRBJ1-4; D unclear. Sample: peripheral blood, taken after recovery from COVID-19. The CDR3 sequence is CASSPAGGNEKLFF. Here the CDR3 DNA reads TGTGCCAGCTCACCGGCAGGAGGTAATGAAAAACTGTTTTTT.